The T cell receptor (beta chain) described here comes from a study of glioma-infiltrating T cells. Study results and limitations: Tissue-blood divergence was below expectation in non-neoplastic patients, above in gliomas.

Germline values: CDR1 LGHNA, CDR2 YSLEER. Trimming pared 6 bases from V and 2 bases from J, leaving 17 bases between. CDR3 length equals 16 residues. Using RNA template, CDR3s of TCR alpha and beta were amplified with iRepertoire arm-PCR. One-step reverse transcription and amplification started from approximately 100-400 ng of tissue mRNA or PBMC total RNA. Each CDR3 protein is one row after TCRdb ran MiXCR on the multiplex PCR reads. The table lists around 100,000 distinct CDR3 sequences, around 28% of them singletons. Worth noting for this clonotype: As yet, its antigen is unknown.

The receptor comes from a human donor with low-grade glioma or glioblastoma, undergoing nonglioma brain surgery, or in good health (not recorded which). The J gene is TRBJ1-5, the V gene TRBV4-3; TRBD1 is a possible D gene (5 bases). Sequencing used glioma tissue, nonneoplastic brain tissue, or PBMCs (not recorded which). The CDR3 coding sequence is TGCGCCAGCAGTGCAGGGTGGGGTCGTGGCAATCAGCCCCAGCATTTT. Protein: CASSAGWGRGNQPQHF.